This T cell receptor (beta chain) came from a study of cytomegalovirus exposure and HLA in healthy donors. Looking at the study overall: The platform used for the 100 to 150 validation repertoires matched that of the approximately 710 first-cohort repertoires, a later analysis reported. Study-level results: The tendency of first-cohort TCR clusters to co-occur in the roughly 110 validation repertoires emerged from a later analysis.

Worth noting for this clone: Its antigen is still unknown.

TCRdb keeps only in-frame clones here, not all; method: immunoSEQ multiplex PCR. The sample has tens of thousands of clones, around 94% seen once. The length of the CDR3 is 18 residues. Germline CDR1 is SGHTA and CDR2 is FQGNSA. After removal of 2 bases from V and 3 bases from J, the junction contained 12 bases not matched to a gene. This sequence was found in a man aged 18 to 35 in good health and CMV-seronegative. Input material: PBMCs. The V gene is TRBV7-2, the J gene TRBJ2-1, with TRBD2 matching 8 bases. DNA for the CDR3: TGTGCCAGCAGCTTAACATCCCGACTAGCGATATACTACAATGAGCAGTTCTTC. Its protein product is CASSLTSRLAIYYNEQFF.